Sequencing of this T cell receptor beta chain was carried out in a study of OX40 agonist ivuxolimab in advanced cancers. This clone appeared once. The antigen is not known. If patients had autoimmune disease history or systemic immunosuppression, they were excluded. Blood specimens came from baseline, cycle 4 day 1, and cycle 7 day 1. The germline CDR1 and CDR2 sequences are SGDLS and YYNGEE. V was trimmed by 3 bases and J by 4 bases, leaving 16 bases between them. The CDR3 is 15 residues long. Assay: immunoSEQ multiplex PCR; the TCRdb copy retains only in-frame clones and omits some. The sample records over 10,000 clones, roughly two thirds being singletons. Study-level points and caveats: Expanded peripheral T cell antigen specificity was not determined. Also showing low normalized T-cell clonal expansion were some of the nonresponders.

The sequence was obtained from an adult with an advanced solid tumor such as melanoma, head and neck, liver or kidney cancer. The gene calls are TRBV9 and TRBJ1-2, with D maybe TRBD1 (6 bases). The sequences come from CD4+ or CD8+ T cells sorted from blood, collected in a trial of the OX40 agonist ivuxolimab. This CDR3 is CASSASGTSFYGYTF. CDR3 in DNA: TGTGCCAGCAGCGCCTCCGGGACATCTTTCTATGGCTACACCTTC.